One sample yielded the 21 T cell receptor beta chains listed below, sequenced in a study of cytomegalovirus exposure and HLA in healthy donors. The study ran its PCR with 60 Vbeta and 13 Jbeta primers. Assay: immunoSEQ multiplex PCR; the TCRdb copy retains only in-frame clones and omits some. The sample lists about 200,000 clones; 82% were seen once. The specimen was PBMCs. These receptors came from a boy under 10 years old in good health and CMV-seronegative.

This chain uses TRBV10-3 with TRBJ2-6; D gene unclear. There are 15 residues in the CDR3. V lost 2 bases and J 0 bases, leaving 5 bases between the germline ends. Germline values: CDR1 ENHRY, CDR2 SYGVKD. DNA of the CDR3: TGTGCCATCAGTGAGCTGTCCTCTGGGGCCAACGTCCTGACTTTC. Translating it yields CAISELSSGANVLTF.

The CDR3 loop reads CASSTRGNQPQHF. The CDR3 bases are TGTGCCAGCAGTACCAGGGGTAATCAGCCCCAGCATTTT. This chain uses TRBV27 with TRBJ1-5; D is possibly TRBD1 (6 bases). CDR1 and CDR2 (germline): MNHEY, SMNVEV (reference sequence). The CDR3 is 13 amino acids. V was clipped by 5 bases and J by 4 bases, with 9 bases between them.

This clone was recorded only once. The rearrangement uses TRBV5-4 and TRBJ1-1; 7 bases fit TRBD1. The CDR3 has 15 amino acids. The junction had 6 bases not matched to a gene; V was cut back by 4 bases and J by 0 bases. Germline-derived CDR1 and CDR2 are SGHNT and YYREEE (reference sequence). For the CDR3, the DNA is TGTGCCAGCAGCGTGGGACAGCTTATGAACACTGAAGCTTTCTTT. As protein: CASSVGQLMNTEAFF.

The chain is built from TRBV4-1 and TRBJ1-2, with 7 bases lining up with TRBD1. The trim removed 4 bases at V and 4 bases at J, leaving 6 bases unmatched. In germline, CDR1 is MGHRA, CDR2 YSYEKL. The CDR3 consists of 14 residues. The CDR3 DNA reads TGCGCCAGCAGCCCGCCTAGGGGGCCCTATGGCTACACCTTC. Its protein is CASSPPRGPYGYTF.

The chain combines TRBV5-1 with TRBJ2-5; no clear D gene. CDR1 and CDR2 (germline): SGHRS, YFSETQ. The CDR3 extends over 16 amino acids. V lost 2 bases and J lost 0, with 14 bases in between. CDR3 nucleotides: TGCGCCAGCAGCTTTCAGTCCCCACCTTACCAAGAGACCCAGTACTTC. This codes for CASSFQSPPYQETQYF.

This chain joins TRBV10-3 and TRBJ1-2; perhaps TRBD1 as D (5 bases). The CDR3 spans 14 residues. V lost 10 bases and J lost 7, with 22 bases in between. The germline gives CDR1 ENHRY, CDR2 SYGVKD. The DNA of the CDR3 is TGTGCCACAGGAGGGAGGGACCCTCGGTCTGGCTACACCTTC. Protein: CATGGRDPRSGYTF.

The rearrangement links TRBV12-5 to TRBJ2-5, with 7 bases fitting TRBD1. The CDR3 contains 16 residues. Per the germline V gene, CDR1 is LGHNT and CDR2 is FRNRAP. V lost 7 bases to trimming and J lost 1 base; unmatched junction nucleotides: 12. Here the CDR3 reads CASAKGAGAFQETQYF. CDR3 DNA sequence: TGTGCTAGTGCCAAGGGGGCAGGGGCCTTCCAAGAGACCCAGTACTTC.

The chain links TRBV7-9 to TRBJ1-2, with 9 bases matching TRBD1. Looked up from germline, CDR1 is SEHNR and CDR2 is FQNEAQ (reference sequence). The length of the CDR3 is 16 residues. V was pared by 0 bases and J by 4 bases, with 6 bases of the junction left unmatched. The CDR3 protein is CASSLAGTGTIYGYTF. The CDR3 region has the DNA TGTGCCAGCAGCTTAGCCGGGACAGGGACCATCTATGGCTACACCTTC.

This chain's CDR3 is CASSTTLLLAGVHSGANVLTF. The CDR3 DNA sequence: TGTGCCAGCTCAACCACCCTCCTACTAGCGGGGGTTCACTCTGGGGCCAACGTCCTGACTTTC. The J gene is TRBJ2-6, the V gene TRBV18, with 11 bases matching TRBD2. There are 21 residues in the CDR3. The germline V gene has CDR1 KGHSH and CDR2 LQKENI. The V segment lost 5 bases and the J segment 0 bases; nucleotides outside the gene matches: 15.

The gene calls are TRBV18 and TRBJ1-6; no clear D. CDR1 and CDR2 (germline): KGHSH, LQKENI. CDR3 length equals 13 residues. The V gene lost 2 bases and the J gene lost 9 bases, with 8 bases spanning the gap. DNA of the CDR3: TGTGCCAGCTCACCAGATAGCGGTTCACCCCTCCACTTT. Its protein is CASSPDSGSPLHF.

The J gene is TRBJ1-2, the V gene TRBV6-1, with D perhaps matching TRBD1 (6 bases). The CDR3 is 13 residues long. Germline CDR1 reads MNHNS; CDR2 reads SASEGT. Trimming removed 5 bases at V and 5 bases at J, with 12 bases between. The chain's CDR3 is CASSPQGPYGYTF. The CDR3 DNA is TGTGCCAGCAGTCCACAGGGTCCTTATGGCTACACCTTC.

V usage is TRBV7-2 and J usage is TRBJ2-5; possibly TRBD2 for D (6 bases). This CDR3 spans 14 amino acids. Germline V CDR1 and CDR2: SGHTA, FQGNSA. The germline V and J ends were trimmed by 2 bases and 3 bases, with 10 bases remaining between them. CDR3 sequence reads: CASSLFPGEETQYF. DNA of the CDR3: TGTGCCAGCAGCTTATTTCCGGGGGAAGAGACCCAGTACTTC.

The V call is TRBV6-5, the J call TRBJ1-2; D is ambiguous. This CDR3 has 13 amino acids. V was shortened by 4 bases and J by 2 bases, with 8 bases between the two germline ends. Germline loops: CDR1 MNHEY, CDR2 SVGAGI. The CDR3 coding sequence is TGTGCCAGCAGTTCTAAACGGAACTATGGCTACACCTTC. This sequence encodes CASSSKRNYGYTF.

This chain uses TRBV5-6 with TRBJ2-3; a weak D match, TRBD2 (6 bases). CDR3 length equals 14 residues. CDR1 is SGHDT, CDR2 YYEEEE, per germline. The V gene lost 10 bases and the J gene lost 2 bases, with 17 bases spanning the gap. CDR3 DNA: TGTGCCTCCGCGGCGGGGTGGGACACAGATACGCAGTATTTT. Its protein is CASAAGWDTDTQYF.

The V gene is TRBV5-1, the J gene TRBJ2-3, with TRBD1 matching 8 bases. The germline CDR1 and CDR2 sequences are SGHRS and YFSETQ. CDR3 size: 17 residues. Trimming cost V 0 bases and J 1 base; bases outside gene matches: 7. CDR3 residues: CASSLGSGGDGTDTQYF. The CDR3 region has the DNA TGCGCCAGCAGCTTGGGGTCAGGGGGCGATGGCACAGATACGCAGTATTTT.

The rearrangement uses TRBV4-2 and TRBJ1-6, with D tentatively TRBD1 (5 bases). V lost 0 bases and J lost 10, with 19 bases in between. The CDR3 has 17 amino acids. Germline V gives CDR1 LGHNA, CDR2 YNFKEQ. CDR3 protein: CASSQDRRAWGGSPLHF. DNA of the CDR3: TGTGCCAGCAGCCAAGATCGGCGGGCCTGGGGGGGATCACCCCTCCACTTT.

This clone was detected a few times. The V gene is TRBV7-9, the J gene TRBJ2-5, with D possibly matching TRBD2 (6 bases). This CDR3 is 14 amino acids long. Trimming shortened V by 0 bases and J by 2 bases, and 7 bases separated the two germline ends. Germline values: CDR1 SEHNR, CDR2 FQNEAQ (reference sequence). The CDR3 sequence: CASSLASGQETQYF. CDR3 sequence (DNA): TGTGCCAGCAGCTTAGCCAGCGGGCAAGAGACCCAGTACTTC.

The genes are TRBV5-6 and TRBJ2-7; TRBD1 is a possible D gene (5 bases). This CDR3 comprises 13 residues. CDR1 is SGHDT, CDR2 YYEEEE, per germline. V was clipped by 0 bases and J by 3 bases, with 7 bases between them. The CDR3 nucleotides are TGTGCCAGCAGCTTGGTAGGGGTCTACGAGCAGTACTTC. It translates to CASSLVGVYEQYF.

The J gene is TRBJ2-1, the V gene TRBV7-2, with TRBD2 matching over 9 bases. The CDR3 contains 15 residues. V gave up 5 bases and J gave up 2 bases; unmatched junction bases: 4. From germline, CDR1 is SGHTA and CDR2 FQGNSA. The CDR3 nucleotides read TGTGCCAGCAGCATTAGCGGGGGTACCTACAATGAGCAGTTCTTC. Residues: CASSISGGTYNEQFF.

This clone occurred a few times. The V call is TRBV5-1, the J call TRBJ1-2; 7 bases match TRBD1. The germline V gene encodes CDR1 SGHRS and CDR2 YFSETQ. The CDR3 covers 11 residues. Germline trimming cut 9 bases from V and 3 bases from J; bases unmatched to any gene: 2. Here the CDR3 reads CATGTDYGYTF. CDR3 nucleotides: TGCGCCACCGGGACAGACTATGGCTACACCTTC.

The J gene is TRBJ2-3, the V gene TRBV4-2, with TRBD1 matching 9 bases. CDR1 is LGHNA and CDR2 is YNFKEQ in the germline V gene. The junction had 5 bases not matched to a gene; V was cut back by 4 bases and J by 6 bases. The CDR3 consists of 14 residues. CDR3 loop: CASSPGTGSDTQYF. The CDR3 coding sequence is TGTGCCAGCAGCCCCGGGACAGGGTCTGATACGCAGTATTTT.